The present TCR beta chain was sequenced within a study of technical replicates of blood from a handful of donors (dated by TCRdb to about 2017). In regard to this clone: No antigen is known for it. It has no much larger one-base neighbor in the sample; base qualities were not kept. Different DNA sequences within this sample yield the same CDR3.

The library came from the immunoSEQ multiplex PCR assay. The source is immuneACCESS, and TCRdb retained only in-frame sequences with V and J called. Part of the clones is not carried over; for the studies checked, unresolved V genes explain less than half of this, and the remainder is unexplained. The sample profile shows some 60,000 clones; approximately 87% of them were found once. Around 5.2% of the sample is in the top ten clones. The TCR was taken from a human donor in good health. Some clones in this sample may be carry-over from other donors' samples. The sequenced sample was PBMCs.

The DNA reads as follows: TGCGCCAGCAGCCAAAAAAGGACCGGAGGGAACACCGGGGAGCTGTTTTTT. The translation is CASSQKRTGGNTGELFF. The chain is assembled from TRBV5-1 and TRBJ2-2; TRBD2 is perhaps the D gene, given 5 matching bases. The V and J ends are trimmed by 4 bases and 1 base, leaving 17 bases between them. Measured from the cysteine to the phenylalanine, the CDR3 is 17 residues long. Left in the record is the CDR3 DNA by itself, 51 bases read in frame from the first base. Based on the germline V gene, the CDR1 and CDR2 sequences are SGHRS and YFSETQ.